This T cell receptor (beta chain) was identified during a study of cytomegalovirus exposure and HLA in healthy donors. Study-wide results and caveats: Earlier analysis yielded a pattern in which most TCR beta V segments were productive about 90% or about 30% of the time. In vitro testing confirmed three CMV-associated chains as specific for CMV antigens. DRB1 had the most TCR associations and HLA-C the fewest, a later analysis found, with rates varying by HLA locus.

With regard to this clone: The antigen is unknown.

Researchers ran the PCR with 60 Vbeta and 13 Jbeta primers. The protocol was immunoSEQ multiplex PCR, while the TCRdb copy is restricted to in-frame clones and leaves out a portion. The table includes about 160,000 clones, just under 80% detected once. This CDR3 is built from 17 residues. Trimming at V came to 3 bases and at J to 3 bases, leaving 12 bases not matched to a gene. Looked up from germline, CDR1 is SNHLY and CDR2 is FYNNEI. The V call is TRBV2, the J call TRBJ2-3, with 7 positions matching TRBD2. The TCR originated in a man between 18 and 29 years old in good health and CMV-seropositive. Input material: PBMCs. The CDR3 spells CASSDPGGVVDTDTQYF. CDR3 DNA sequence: TGTGCCAGCAGTGACCCGGGAGGAGTAGTTGATACAGATACGCAGTATTTT.